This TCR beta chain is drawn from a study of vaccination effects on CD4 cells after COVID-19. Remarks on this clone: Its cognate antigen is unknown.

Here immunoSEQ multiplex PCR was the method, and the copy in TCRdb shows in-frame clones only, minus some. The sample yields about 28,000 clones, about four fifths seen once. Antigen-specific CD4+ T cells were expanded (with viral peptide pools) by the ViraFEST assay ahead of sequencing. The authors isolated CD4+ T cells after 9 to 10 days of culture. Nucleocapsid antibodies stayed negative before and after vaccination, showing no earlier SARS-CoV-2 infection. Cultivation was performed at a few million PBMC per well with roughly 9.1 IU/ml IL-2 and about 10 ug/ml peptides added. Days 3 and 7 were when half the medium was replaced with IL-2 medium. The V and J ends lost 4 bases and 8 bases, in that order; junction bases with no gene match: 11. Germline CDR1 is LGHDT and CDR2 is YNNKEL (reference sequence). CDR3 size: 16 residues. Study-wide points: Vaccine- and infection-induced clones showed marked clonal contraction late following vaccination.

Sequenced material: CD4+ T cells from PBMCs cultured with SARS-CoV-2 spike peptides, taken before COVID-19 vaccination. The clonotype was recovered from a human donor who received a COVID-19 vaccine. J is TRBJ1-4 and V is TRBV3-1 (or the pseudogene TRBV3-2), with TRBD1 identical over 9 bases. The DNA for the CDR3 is TGTGCCAGCAGCCTGGGCTTGGGACAGGGAGGGGAAAAACTGTTTTTT. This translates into CASSLGLGQGGEKLFF.